This T cell receptor (beta chain) was recorded in a study of cytomegalovirus exposure and HLA in healthy donors. CDR3 length: 13 amino acids. Germline V lookup: CDR1 SSHAT, CDR2 FNYEAQ (reference sequence). The PCR was carried out with 60 Vbeta primers and 13 Jbeta primers. TCRdb's copy holds only in-frame clones and misses some; the assay was immunoSEQ multiplex PCR. The sample carries about 150,000 clones, approximately 67% recorded once. This clone was counted a single time. At one end the junction does not follow the germline gene, possibly because of a read error. The sequence was collected from a woman aged 55 to 70 in good health and CMV-seronegative. The sequencing sample was made of PBMCs. The V and J genes are TRBV7-7 and TRBJ2-2; possible D gene TRBD1, 6 bases. The CDR3 DNA is TGTGCTAGCAGCAACAGGGTAACCGGGGAGCTGTTTTTT. It translates to CASSNRVTGELFF.